The source of this T cell receptor beta chain is a study of early T cells in non-severe SARS-CoV-2 infection. Study at large: The sequenced material was bulk RNA from unsorted whole blood, and its chains were unpaired.

This clonotype has a count of ten or more. Its specificity is not known. Study outcomes and limitations: VDJdb matching favored anti-spike CD8 responses, missing private and CD4 specificities.

Separate cDNA molecules each had unique molecular identifiers attached to them. TCRdb passed the 5' RACE reads through MiXCR, listing each CDR3 protein once. The sample carries about 26,000 distinct CDR3 sequences, 4% to 5.5% recorded once. The germline gives CDR1 MNHEY, CDR2 SMNVEV (reference sequence). The CDR3 runs 14 residues. Trimming removed 5 bases from V and 6 bases from J; junction bases left unmatched: 6. The sequence was obtained from an adult who was a healthcare worker with PCR-confirmed SARS-CoV-2 infection or an uninfected control (not recorded which). The V call is TRBV27, the J call TRBJ2-1; TRBD2 agrees at 8 bases. Sample: whole blood. The CDR3 spells CASSPGTRPNEQFF. The CDR3 region has the DNA TGTGCCAGCAGTCCCGGGACTAGACCCAATGAGCAGTTCTTC.